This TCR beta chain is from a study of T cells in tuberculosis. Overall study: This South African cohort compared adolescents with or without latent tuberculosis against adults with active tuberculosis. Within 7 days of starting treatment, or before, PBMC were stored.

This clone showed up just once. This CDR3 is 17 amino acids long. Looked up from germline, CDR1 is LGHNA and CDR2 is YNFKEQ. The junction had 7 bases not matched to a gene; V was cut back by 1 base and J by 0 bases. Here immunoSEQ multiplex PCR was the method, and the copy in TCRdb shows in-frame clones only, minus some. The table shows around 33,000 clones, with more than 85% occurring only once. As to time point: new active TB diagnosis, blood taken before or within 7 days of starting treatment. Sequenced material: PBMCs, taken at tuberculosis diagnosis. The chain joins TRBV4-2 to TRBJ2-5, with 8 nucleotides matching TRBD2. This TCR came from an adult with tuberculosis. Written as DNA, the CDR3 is TGTGCCAGCAGCCAAGGGACGGGCGGGGGGTACCAAGAGACCCAGTACTTC. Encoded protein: CASSQGTGGGYQETQYF.